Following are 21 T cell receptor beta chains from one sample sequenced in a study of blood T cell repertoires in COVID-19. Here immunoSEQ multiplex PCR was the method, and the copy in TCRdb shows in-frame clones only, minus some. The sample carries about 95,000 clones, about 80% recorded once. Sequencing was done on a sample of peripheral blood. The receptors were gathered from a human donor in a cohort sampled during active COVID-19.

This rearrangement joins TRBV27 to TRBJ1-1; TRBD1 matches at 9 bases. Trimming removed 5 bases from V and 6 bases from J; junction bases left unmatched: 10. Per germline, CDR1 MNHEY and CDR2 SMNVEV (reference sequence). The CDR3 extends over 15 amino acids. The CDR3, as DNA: TGTGCCAGCAGTCCGGGACAGGGAGGGACGGCTGAAGCTTTCTTT. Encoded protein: CASSPGQGGTAEAFF.

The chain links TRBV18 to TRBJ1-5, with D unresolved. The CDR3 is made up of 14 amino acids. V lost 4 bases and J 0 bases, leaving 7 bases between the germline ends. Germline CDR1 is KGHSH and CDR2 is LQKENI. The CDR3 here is CASSHGYSNQPQHF. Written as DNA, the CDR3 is TGTGCCAGCTCACACGGGTATAGCAATCAGCCCCAGCATTTT.

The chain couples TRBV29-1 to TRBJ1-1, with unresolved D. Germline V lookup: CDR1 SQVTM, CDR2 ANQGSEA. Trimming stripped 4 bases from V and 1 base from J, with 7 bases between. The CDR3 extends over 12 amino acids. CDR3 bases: TGCAGCGTTGTTCAGTCGAACACTGAAGCTTTCTTT. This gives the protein CSVVQSNTEAFF. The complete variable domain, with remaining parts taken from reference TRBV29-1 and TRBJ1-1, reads SAVISQKPSRDICQRGTSLTIQCQVDSQVTMMFWYRQQPGQSLTLIATANQGSEATYESGFVIDKFPISRPNLTFSTLTVSNMSPEDSSIYLCSVVQSNTEAFFGQGTRLTVV.

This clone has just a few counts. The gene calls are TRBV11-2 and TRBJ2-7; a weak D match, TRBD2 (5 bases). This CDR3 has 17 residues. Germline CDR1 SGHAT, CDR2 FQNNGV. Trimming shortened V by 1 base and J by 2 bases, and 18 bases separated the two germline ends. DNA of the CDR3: TGTGCCAGCAGCTTAGCTACTGTTGTCGGGGATGCCTACGAGCAGTACTTC. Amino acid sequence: CASSLATVVGDAYEQYF.

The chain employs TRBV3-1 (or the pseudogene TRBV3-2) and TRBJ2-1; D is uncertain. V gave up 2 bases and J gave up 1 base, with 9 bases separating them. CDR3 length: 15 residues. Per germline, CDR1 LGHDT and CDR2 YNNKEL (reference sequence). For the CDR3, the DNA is TGTGCCAGCAGCCAATATACACAATCCTACAATGAGCAGTTCTTC. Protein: CASSQYTQSYNEQFF.

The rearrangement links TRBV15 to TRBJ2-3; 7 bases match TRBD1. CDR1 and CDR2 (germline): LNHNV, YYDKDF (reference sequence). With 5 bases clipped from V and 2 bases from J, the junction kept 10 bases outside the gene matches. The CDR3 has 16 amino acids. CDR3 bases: TGTGCCACCAGCCGAACCACAGGGGCCACCACAGATACGCAGTATTTT. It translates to CATSRTTGATTDTQYF. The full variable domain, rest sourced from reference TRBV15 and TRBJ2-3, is DAMVIQNPRYQVTQFGKPVTLSCSQTLNHNVMYWYQQKSSQAPKLLFHYYDKDFNNEADTPDNFQSRRPNTSFCFLDIRSPGLGDTAMYLCATSRTTGATTDTQYFGPGTRLTVL.

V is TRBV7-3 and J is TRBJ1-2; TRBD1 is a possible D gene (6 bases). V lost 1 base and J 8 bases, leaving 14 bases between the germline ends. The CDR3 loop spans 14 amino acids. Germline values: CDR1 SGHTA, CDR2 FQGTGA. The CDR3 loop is CASSLNPGAIGYTF. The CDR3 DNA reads TGTGCCAGCAGCTTAAATCCAGGGGCTATCGGCTACACCTTC.

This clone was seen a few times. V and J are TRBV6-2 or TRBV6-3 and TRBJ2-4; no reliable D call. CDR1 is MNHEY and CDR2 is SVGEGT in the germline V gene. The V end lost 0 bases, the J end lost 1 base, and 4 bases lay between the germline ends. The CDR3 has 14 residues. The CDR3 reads CASSYSRAKNIQYF. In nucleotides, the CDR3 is TGTGCCAGCAGTTACTCCCGGGCCAAAAACATTCAGTACTTC.

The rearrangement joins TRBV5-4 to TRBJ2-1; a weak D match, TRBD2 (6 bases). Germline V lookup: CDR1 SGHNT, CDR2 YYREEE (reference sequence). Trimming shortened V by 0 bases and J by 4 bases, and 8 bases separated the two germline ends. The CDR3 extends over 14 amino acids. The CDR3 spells CASSLVSGYNEQFF. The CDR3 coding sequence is TGTGCCAGCAGCTTGGTAAGCGGGTACAATGAGCAGTTCTTC.

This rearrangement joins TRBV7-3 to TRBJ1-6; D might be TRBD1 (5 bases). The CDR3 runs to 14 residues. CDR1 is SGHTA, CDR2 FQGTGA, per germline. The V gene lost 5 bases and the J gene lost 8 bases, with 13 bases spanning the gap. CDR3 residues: CASSRAGKDSPLHF. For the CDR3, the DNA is TGTGCCAGCAGCCGGGCAGGGAAAGATTCACCCCTCCACTTT.

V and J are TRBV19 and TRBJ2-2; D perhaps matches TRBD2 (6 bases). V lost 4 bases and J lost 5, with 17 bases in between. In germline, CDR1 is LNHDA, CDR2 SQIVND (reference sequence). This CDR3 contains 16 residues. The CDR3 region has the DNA TGTGCCAGTAGTAGCGGGATGGAGGTTAAGACCGGGGAGCTGTTTTTT. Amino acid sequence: CASSSGMEVKTGELFF.

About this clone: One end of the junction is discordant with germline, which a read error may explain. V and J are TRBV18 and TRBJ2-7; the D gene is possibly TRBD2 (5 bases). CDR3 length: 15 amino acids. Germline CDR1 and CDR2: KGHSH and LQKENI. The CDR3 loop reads CASLPADPGSYEQYF. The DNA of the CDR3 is TGTGCCAGCTTACCAGCAGACCCGGGGTCCTACGAGCAGTACTTC.

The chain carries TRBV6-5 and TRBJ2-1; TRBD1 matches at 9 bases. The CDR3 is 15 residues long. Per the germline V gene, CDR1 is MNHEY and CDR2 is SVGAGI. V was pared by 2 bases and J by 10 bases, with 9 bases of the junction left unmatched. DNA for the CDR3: TGTGCCAGCAGTTACGGGACAGGGCTATGGCGGGAGCAGTTCTTC. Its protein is CASSYGTGLWREQFF.

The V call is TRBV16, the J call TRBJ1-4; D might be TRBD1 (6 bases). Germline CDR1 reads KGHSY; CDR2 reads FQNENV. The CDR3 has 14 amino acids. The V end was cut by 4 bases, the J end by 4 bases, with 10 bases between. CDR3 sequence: CASSPQGNNEKLFF. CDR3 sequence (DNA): TGTGCCAGCAGCCCGCAGGGGAATAATGAAAAACTGTTTTTT. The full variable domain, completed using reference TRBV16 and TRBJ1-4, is GEEVAQTPKHLVRGEGQKAKLYCAPIKGHSYVFWYQQVLKNEFKFLISFQNENVFDETGMPKERFSAKCLPNSPCSLEIQATKLEDSAVYFCASSPQGNNEKLFFGSGTQLSVL.

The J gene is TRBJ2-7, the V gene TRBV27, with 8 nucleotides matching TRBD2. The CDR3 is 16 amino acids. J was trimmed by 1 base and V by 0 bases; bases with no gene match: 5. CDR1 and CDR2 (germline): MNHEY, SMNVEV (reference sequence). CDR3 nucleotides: TGTGCCAGCAGTTTATCATTTAGCGGGGCGTCCTACGAGCAGTACTTC. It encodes CASSLSFSGASYEQYF.

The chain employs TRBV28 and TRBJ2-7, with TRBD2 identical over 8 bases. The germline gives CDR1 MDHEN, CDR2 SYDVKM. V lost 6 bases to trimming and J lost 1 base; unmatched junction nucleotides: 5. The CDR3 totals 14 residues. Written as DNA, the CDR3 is TGTGCCAGCAGCTCGGGGGGGAAGTCCTACGAGCAGTACTTC. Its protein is CASSSGGKSYEQYF.

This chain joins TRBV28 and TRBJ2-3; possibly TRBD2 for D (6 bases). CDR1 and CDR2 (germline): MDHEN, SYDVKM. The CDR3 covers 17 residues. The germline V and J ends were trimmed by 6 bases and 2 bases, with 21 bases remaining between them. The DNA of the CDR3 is TGTGCCAGCAGGATAGGGTGGGGGGAGACACTCACAGATACGCAGTATTTT. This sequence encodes CASRIGWGETLTDTQYF.

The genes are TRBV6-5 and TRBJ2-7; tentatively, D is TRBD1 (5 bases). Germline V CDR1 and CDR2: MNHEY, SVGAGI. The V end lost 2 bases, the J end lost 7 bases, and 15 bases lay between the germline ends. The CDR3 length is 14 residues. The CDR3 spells CASSYRAGLREQYF. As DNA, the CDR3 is TGTGCCAGCAGTTACCGGGCAGGGTTGAGAGAGCAGTACTTC.

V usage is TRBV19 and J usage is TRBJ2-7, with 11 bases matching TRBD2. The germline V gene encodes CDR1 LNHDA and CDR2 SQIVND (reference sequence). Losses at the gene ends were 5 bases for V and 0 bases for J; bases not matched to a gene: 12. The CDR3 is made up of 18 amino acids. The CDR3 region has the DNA TGTGCCAGTAGTCGATCGGGACTAGCGGTAGTGAGCTCCTACGAGCAGTACTTC. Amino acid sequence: CASSRSGLAVVSSYEQYF. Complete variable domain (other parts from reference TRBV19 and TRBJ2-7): DGGITQSPKYLFRKEGQNVTLSCEQNLNHDAMYWYRQDPGQGLRLIYYSQIVNDFQKGDIAEGYSVSREKKESFPLTVTSAQKNPTAFYLCASSRSGLAVVSSYEQYFGPGTRLTVT.

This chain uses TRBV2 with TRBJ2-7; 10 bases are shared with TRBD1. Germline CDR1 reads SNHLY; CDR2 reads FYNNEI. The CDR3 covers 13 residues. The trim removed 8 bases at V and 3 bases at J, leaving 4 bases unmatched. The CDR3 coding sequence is TGTGCCAGCCTCCGGGACAGGGGCTACGAGCAGTACTTC. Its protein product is CASLRDRGYEQYF.

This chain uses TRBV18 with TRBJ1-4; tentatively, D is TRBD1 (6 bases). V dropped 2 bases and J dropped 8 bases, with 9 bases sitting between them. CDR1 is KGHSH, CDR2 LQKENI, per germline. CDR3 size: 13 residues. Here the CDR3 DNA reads TGTGCCAGCTCACCATCAGGGGTGGAAAAACTGTTTTTT. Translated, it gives CASSPSGVEKLFF.